Below, 3 T cell receptor beta chains from the same sample are listed, as sequenced in a study of spatial heterogeneity in lung cancer. Time point denoted: blood at routine non-recurrence follow-up after resection. MiXCR was run by TCRdb on the 5' RACE reads, yielding one entry per CDR3 protein. The table has about 400 distinct CDR3 sequences, around 28% seen once. Sequencing was performed on PBMCs, taken at follow-up. These receptor sequences come from a male donor with early-stage non-small cell lung cancer.

Of note for this clonotype: Being off target in a library aimed at alpha chains, this beta chain has a size of little meaning. This chain uses TRBV20-1 with TRBJ2-2, with 9 positions matching TRBD1. J lost 2 bases, V lost 5 bases, and 3 bases had no gene match. The CDR3 covers 14 residues. Per germline, CDR1 DFQATT and CDR2 SNEGSKA (reference sequence). CDR3 in amino acids: CSALGQGNTGELFF. CDR3 DNA sequence: TGCAGTGCTCTGGGACAGGGTAACACCGGGGAGCTGTTTTTT.

The table lists this clonotype with a few counts. The library was designed around alpha chains, so this beta chain is a stray read whose abundance carries little weight. This chain connects TRBV7-9 to TRBJ1-1, with D possibly being TRBD1 (5 bases). Trimming stripped 5 bases from V and 3 bases from J, with 13 bases between. The CDR3 covers 14 residues. CDR1 and CDR2 (germline): SEHNR, FQNEAQ (reference sequence). CDR3 bases: TGTGCCAGCAGCACGGGCCAAGGGGACACTGAAGCTTTCTTT. Its protein is CASSTGQGDTEAFF.

This clonotype was observed a single time. Mismatch with germline at one junction end may stem from a read error. The library was prepared for alpha chains; this beta chain is a stray read, so its frequency means little. This chain joins TRBV3-1 and TRBJ2-3; a weak D match, TRBD2 (6 bases). Germline CDR1 reads LGHDT; CDR2 reads YNNKEL (reference sequence). The CDR3 has 16 amino acids. CDR3 amino acids: CASSQVAGPTADTQYF. The CDR3 region has the DNA TGCGCCAGCAGCCAAGTCGCGGGACCCACCGCAGATACGCAGTATTTT.